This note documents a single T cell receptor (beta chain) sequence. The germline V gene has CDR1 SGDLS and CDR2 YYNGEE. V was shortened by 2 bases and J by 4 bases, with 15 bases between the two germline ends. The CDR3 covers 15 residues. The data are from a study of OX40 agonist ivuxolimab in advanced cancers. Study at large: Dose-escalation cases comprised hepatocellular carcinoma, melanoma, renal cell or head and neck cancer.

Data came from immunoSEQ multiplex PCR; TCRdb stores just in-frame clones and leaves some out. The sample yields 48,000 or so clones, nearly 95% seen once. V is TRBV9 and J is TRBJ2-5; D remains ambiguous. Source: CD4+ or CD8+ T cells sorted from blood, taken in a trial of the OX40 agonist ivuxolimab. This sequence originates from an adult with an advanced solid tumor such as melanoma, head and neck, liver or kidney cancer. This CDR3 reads CASSVDGTNRETQYF. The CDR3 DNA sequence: TGTGCCAGCAGCGTTGACGGTACCAACCGAGAGACCCAGTACTTC.